This TCR beta chain was retrieved from a study of T cells after yellow fever vaccination. In making TCR cDNA, 5'RACE template switching added a universal primer site and UMIs to it. TCRdb recomputed calls from the 5' RACE reads with MiXCR, one row per CDR3 protein. The repertoire consists of around 310,000 distinct CDR3 sequences, with 8.7% occurring once and the leading ten covering 15% to 20%. This clonotype was seen a few times. The antigen remains undetermined. Points from the study as a whole: Although the secondary response was weaker, it peaked faster, at day 5 versus 15. The study re-detected most primary-vaccination clones after the booster (96% CD4, around 89% CD8).

The V and J ends lost 6 bases and 1 base, in that order; junction bases with no gene match: 3. The CDR3 sequence is 15 residues long. In germline, CDR1 is SGHTA, CDR2 FQGTGA. The genes are TRBV7-3 and TRBJ2-5; TRBD2 agrees at 12 bases. This specimen consisted of PBMCs, obtained on the day of the first yellow fever vaccination. This TCR came from a man aged 18 to 35 who received the YFV17D yellow fever vaccine. The CDR3 DNA reads as TGTGCCAGCAGTTCTAGCGGGGGGGCCCAAGAGACCCAGTACTTC. Protein sequence: CASSSSGGAQETQYF.